The present T cell receptor (beta chain) was sequenced within a study of blood T cell repertoires in COVID-19. Study overall: Acute-phase and convalescent COVID-19 samples originated in the United States, Italy and Spain. PBMCs, B-cell-depleted T cells, or T cells were the source of the cDNA or gDNA that made up the material.

Study processing details: Amplification with reference gene primers provided the estimates of nucleated cell counts. The method was immunoSEQ multiplex PCR; TCRdb's version includes in-frame clones alone and lacks a portion of them. V and J calls and clone size are those listed in that table; D and trimming were worked out from the DNA. The sample lists about 170,000 clones, around four fifths occurring once. This CDR3 has 13 residues. The V gene's germline CDR1 is SGHAT and CDR2 FQNNGV. V lost 1 base to trimming and J lost 5 bases, with 6 bases between them. This clone came up a few times. The sample was peripheral blood. This sequence was found in a woman over 75 with acute or convalescent COVID-19. The rearrangement links TRBV11-2 to TRBJ2-1; a weak D match, TRBD1 (6 bases). The CDR3 loop is CASSLGTDNEQFF. In nucleotides, the CDR3 is TGTGCCAGCAGCTTAGGGACAGACAATGAGCAGTTCTTC.